This T cell receptor (beta chain) is from a study of response to subunit inactivated influenza vaccine. The CDR3 covers 15 residues. The V gene end was trimmed by 4 bases and the J gene end by 8 bases; junction bases not matched to a gene: 12. Germline CDR1 is SGHNT and CDR2 is YYREEE (reference sequence). This clonotype appeared a few times. TCRdb reanalysed the RT-PCR reads using MiXCR and keeps one entry per CDR3 protein. The sample holds some 850,000 distinct CDR3 sequences; 18% are singletons and the top ten take about 11%. The source material was PBMCs from blood, sampled 5 days after vaccination. The chain links TRBV5-4 to TRBJ1-2, with 9 positions matching TRBD1. The source of this sequence is a man in his forties or fifties who received an inactivated influenza vaccine. The CDR3 nucleotides read TGTGCCAGCAGCGAACAGGGGGCGCGGGCATTGGGCTACACCTTC. It yields the protein CASSEQGARALGYTF.